This passage covers 11 T cell receptor beta chains from one sample sequenced in a study of T cell responses to AZD1222 COVID-19 vaccine. Measured with immunoSEQ multiplex PCR; TCRdb has only the in-frame clones, and not every one. The sample has about 93,000 clones; roughly nine tenths are singletons. This sample comprised peripheral blood, obtained 28 days after the second AZD1222 dose. The receptors shown here come from an adult who received the AZD1222 COVID-19 vaccine.

The J gene is TRBJ2-3, the V gene TRBV30; TRBD2 is a possible D gene (6 bases). The length of the CDR3 is 11 residues. The V end lost 2 bases, the J end lost 9 bases, and 9 bases lay between the germline ends. The germline V gene encodes CDR1 GTSNPN and CDR2 SVGIG (reference sequence). The CDR3 nucleotides are TGTGCCTGGAGTTTCGGGGGAACGCAGTATTTT. It yields the protein CAWSFGGTQYF.

The gene calls are TRBV27 and TRBJ1-1; D is unclear. CDR1 and CDR2 (germline): MNHEY, SMNVEV (reference sequence). The CDR3 contains 16 residues. Trimming left V 1 base short and J 0 bases short, with 12 bases between. The CDR3 loop is CASSLLWGGLNTEAFF. In nucleotides, the CDR3 is TGTGCCAGCAGTTTATTGTGGGGTGGGCTGAACACTGAAGCTTTCTTT.

This rearrangement joins TRBV30 to TRBJ2-7, with D possibly TRBD1 on 5 matching bases. Between the trimmed V and J ends, which lost 0 bases and 0 bases, there was a span of 9 bases. The germline V gene encodes CDR1 GTSNPN and CDR2 SVGIG (reference sequence). The CDR3 spans 14 residues. In nucleotides, the CDR3 is TGTGCCTGGAGTGTACTTAGGGGCTCCTACGAGCAGTACTTC. Amino acids: CAWSVLRGSYEQYF.

The V gene is TRBV7-3, the J gene TRBJ2-5; D not resolved. With 5 bases removed from V and 4 bases from J, the gap between germline ends came to 11 bases. CDR1 is SGHTA, CDR2 FQGTGA, per germline. This CDR3 is 13 amino acids long. The CDR3 here is CASSPTWGETQYF. The CDR3 bases are TGTGCCAGCAGCCCTACGTGGGGAGAGACCCAGTACTTC.

Concerning this clone: Different DNA sequences within this sample yield the same CDR3. The genes are TRBV19 and TRBJ2-5, with D possibly matching TRBD1 (6 bases). Looked up from germline, CDR1 is LNHDA and CDR2 is SQIVND (reference sequence). The CDR3 sequence is 13 residues long. The V end was cut by 1 base, the J end by 5 bases, with 8 bases between. In DNA form, the CDR3 reads TGTGCCAGTAGTATAGGGGGGCGGGAGACCCAGTACTTC. Its protein is CASSIGGRETQYF.

This chain uses TRBV6-5 with TRBJ1-1; D is possibly TRBD1 (5 bases). This CDR3 is built from 13 residues. V lost 7 bases and J 2 bases, leaving 11 bases between the germline ends. CDR1 and CDR2 (germline): MNHEY, SVGAGI. As DNA, the CDR3 is TGTGCCAGCAAGATACAGGTTAACACTGAAGCTTTCTTT. Encoded protein: CASKIQVNTEAFF.

The chain links TRBV18 to TRBJ1-2, with unresolved D. V dropped 3 bases and J dropped 1 base, with 6 bases sitting between them. This CDR3 has 13 amino acids. Germline values: CDR1 KGHSH, CDR2 LQKENI. CDR3: CASSPGVNYGYTF. CDR3 in DNA: TGTGCCAGCTCACCTGGGGTTAACTATGGCTACACCTTC.

A single count supports this clone. V usage is TRBV7-9 and J usage is TRBJ1-3; D is unclear. Trimming took 0 bases from V and 4 from J, leaving 10 bases between them. The V gene's germline CDR1 is SEHNR and CDR2 FQNEAQ (reference sequence). The CDR3 has 15 amino acids. Here the CDR3 reads CASSLASRSGNTIYF. The CDR3 nucleotides read TGTGCCAGCAGCTTAGCGTCCAGGTCCGGAAACACCATATATTTT.

The chain links TRBV4-3 to TRBJ2-2; D remains unclear. This CDR3 is 14 amino acids long. CDR1 LGHNA and CDR2 YSLEER come from the germline V gene. V dropped 3 bases and J dropped 4 bases, with 9 bases sitting between them. For the CDR3, the DNA is TGCGCCAGCAGCCACGGGCAGCCCACCGGGGAGCTGTTTTTT. It translates to CASSHGQPTGELFF.

In nucleotides, the CDR3 is TGCAGCGTTGTATCCGGCACCTACACTGAAGCTTTCTTT. It translates to CSVVSGTYTEAFF. The chain carries TRBV29-1 and TRBJ1-1, with D uncertain. The germline gives CDR1 SQVTM, CDR2 ANQGSEA. This CDR3 has 13 amino acids. V lost 4 bases, J lost 3 bases, and 12 bases lay in between.

This rearrangement joins TRBV6-2 or TRBV6-3 to TRBJ1-6; D call uncertain. Trimming shortened V by 4 bases and J by 6 bases, and 10 bases separated the two germline ends. The CDR3 extends over 14 amino acids. Germline V CDR1 and CDR2: MNHEY, SVGEGT. CDR3 in DNA: TGTGCCAGCAGTTCAACAGCCGGTAATTCACCCCTCCACTTT. Its protein is CASSSTAGNSPLHF.